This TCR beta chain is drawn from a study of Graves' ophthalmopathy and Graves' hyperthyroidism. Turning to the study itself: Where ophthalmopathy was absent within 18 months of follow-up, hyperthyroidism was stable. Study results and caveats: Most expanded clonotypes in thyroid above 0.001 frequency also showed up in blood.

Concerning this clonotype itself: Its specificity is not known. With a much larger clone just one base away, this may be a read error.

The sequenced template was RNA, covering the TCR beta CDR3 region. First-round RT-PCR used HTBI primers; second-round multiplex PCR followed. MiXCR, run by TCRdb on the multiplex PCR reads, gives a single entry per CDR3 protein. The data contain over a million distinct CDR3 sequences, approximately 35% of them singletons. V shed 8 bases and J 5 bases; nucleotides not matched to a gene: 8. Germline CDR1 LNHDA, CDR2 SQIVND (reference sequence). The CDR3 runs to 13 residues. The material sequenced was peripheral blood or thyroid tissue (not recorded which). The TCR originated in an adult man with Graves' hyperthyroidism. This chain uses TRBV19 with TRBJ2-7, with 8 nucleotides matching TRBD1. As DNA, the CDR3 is TGTGCCAGTGCCAGGGGGCTCCAGAACGAGCAGTACTTC. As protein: CASARGLQNEQYF.